The T cell receptor beta chain described here comes from a study of cytomegalovirus exposure and HLA in healthy donors. The wider study: Tens of millions of unique TCRs from HLA-typed donors made up an early data release.

13 Jbeta primers and 60 Vbeta primers were used for the PCR. Authors' analysis steps: Later, an analysis found approximately 80 million unique TCR beta chains, and roughly 10 million of these were shared. Some clones are missing from TCRdb's copy, which holds only in-frame ones; the method was immunoSEQ multiplex PCR. The DNA gave D and trimming, while V, J and clone size come from that table. The table records approximately 110,000 clones, under 85% of them present only once. The sample consisted of PBMCs. This clonotype was obtained from a man between 25 and 39 years old in good health and CMV-seronegative.

The CDR3 DNA reads TGTGCCAGCAGTGGCAGGCCCCTAGCCAAAAACATTCAGTACTTC. This encodes CASSGRPLAKNIQYF. The gene calls are TRBV25-1 and TRBJ2-4; D is unclear. The CDR3 runs to 15 residues. V dropped 4 bases and J dropped 0 bases, with 10 bases sitting between them. Germline CDR1 and CDR2: MGHDK and SYGVNS.